Below, 10 T cell receptor beta chains from the same sample are listed, as sequenced in a study of CD8+ T cells in alopecia areata (dated 2018 in TCRdb). The method behind the library was the immunoSEQ multiplex PCR assay. RNA was extracted from all samples and reverse transcribed into cDNA, which served as template for TCR sequencing. The table was pulled from immuneACCESS by TCRdb, which kept in-frame rearrangements only. Such tables lose some clones; where checked, under half of the loss comes from unresolved V genes, and the rest has no known cause. The sample has around 190,000 clones on record, 45% to 70% of them singletons. The biggest ten clones account for approximately 4.9% of the sample. Sequencing used CD8+ T cells sorted from blood. Source of these receptors: a human donor in good health.

J is TRBJ1-2 and V is TRBV5-1, with D perhaps matching TRBD1 (5 bases). CDR1 and CDR2 from the germline V gene are SGHRS and YFSETQ. There are 13 residues in the CDR3. V was pared by 3 bases and J by 5 bases, with 11 bases between. CDR3 sequence: CASSWGREYGYTF. CDR3 nucleotides: TGCGCCAGCAGCTGGGGCAGGGAGTATGGCTACACCTTC. Variable domain in full (rest from reference TRBV5-1 and TRBJ1-2): KAGVTQTPRYLIKTRGQQVTLSCSPISGHRSVSWYQQTPGQGLQFLFEYFSETQRNKGNFPGRFSGRQFSNSRSEMNVSTLELGDSALYLCASSWGREYGYTFGSGTRLTVV.

The chain recombines TRBV5-8 with TRBJ2-2, with D perhaps TRBD2 (5 bases). Germline CDR1 is SGHTS and CDR2 is YDEGEE. The length of the CDR3 is 16 residues. Trimming shortened V by 1 base and J by 3 bases, and 13 bases separated the two germline ends. CDR3 loop: CASSLLRGSDTGELFF. CDR3 bases: TGTGCCAGCAGCTTGCTCCGGGGATCGGACACCGGGGAGCTGTTTTTT.

The chain uses TRBV25-1 and TRBJ2-2; D is unresolved. This CDR3 contains 14 residues. Germline V gene data show CDR1 as MGHDK and CDR2 as SYGVNS. Trimming stripped 4 bases from V and 4 bases from J, with 10 bases between. This CDR3 reads CASSGPWGTGELFF. DNA for the CDR3: TGTGCCAGCAGTGGCCCGTGGGGCACCGGGGAGCTGTTTTTT.

V and J are TRBV6-5 and TRBJ2-7, with D possibly TRBD1 on 7 matching bases. Germline CDR1 MNHEY, CDR2 SVGAGI. V lost 5 bases, J lost 6 bases, and 14 bases lay in between. The CDR3 runs to 13 residues. The CDR3 sequence: CASSPGDSLEQYF. The DNA for the CDR3 is TGTGCCAGCAGTCCGGGGGACAGCCTCGAGCAGTACTTC.

About this clone itself: At one end the junction does not follow the germline gene, possibly because of a read error. This chain uses TRBV5-6 with TRBJ1-2, with 7 bases lining up with TRBD1. This CDR3 spans 12 amino acids. The germline CDR1 and CDR2 sequences are SGHDT and YYEEEE. Written as DNA, the CDR3 is TGTGCCAGCAGTTTGGGACAGAATCTCTACACCTTC. Encoded protein: CASSLGQNLYTF. Full variable domain (outside the CDR3, taken from reference TRBV5-6 and TRBJ1-2): DAGVTQSPTHLIKTRGQQVTLRCSPKSGHDTVSWYQQALGQGPQFIFQYYEEEERQRGNFPDRFSGHQFPNYSSELNVNALLLGDSALYLCASSLGQNLYTFGSGTRLTVV.

As regards this clone: In the same sample, other DNA sequences code for this CDR3. V and J are TRBV2 and TRBJ1-5; D is unresolved. V lost 3 bases and J lost 6, with 3 bases in between. Germline CDR1 and CDR2: SNHLY and FYNNEI. The CDR3 totals 11 residues. The CDR3 sequence is CASSDGQPQHF. The CDR3 DNA follows: TGTGCCAGCAGTGACGGTCAGCCCCAGCATTTT. Full variable domain (remainder filled in from reference TRBV2 and TRBJ1-5): EPEVTQTPSHQVTQMGQEVILRCVPISNHLYFYWYRQILGQKVEFLVSFYNNEISEKSEIFDDQFSVERPDGSNFTLKIRSTKLEDSAMYFCASSDGQPQHFGDGTRLSIL.

The chain combines TRBV4-1 with TRBJ2-4; TRBD1 aligns across 9 bases. Germline CDR1 MGHRA, CDR2 YSYEKL. J lost 7 bases, V lost 1 base, and 5 bases had no gene match. The CDR3 is 15 residues long. The CDR3 DNA reads TGCGCCAGCAGCCAAGGGACAGGGGATATGAACATTCAGTACTTC. It encodes CASSQGTGDMNIQYF.

J is TRBJ2-7 and V is TRBV4-1, with 12 nucleotides matching TRBD2. This CDR3 is 15 amino acids long. V was clipped by 2 bases and J by 4 bases; unmatched bases: 3. The germline gives CDR1 MGHRA, CDR2 YSYEKL. The CDR3 sequence is CASSQRLAGEYEQYF. In nucleotides, the CDR3 is TGCGCCAGCAGCCAACGACTAGCGGGGGAATACGAGCAGTACTTC.

The sample holds a few counts of this clone. The chain links TRBV19 to TRBJ2-5; TRBD1 might be the D (6 bases). Trimming removed 5 bases from V and 2 bases from J, with 15 bases in between. The CDR3 covers 15 residues. The germline V gene has CDR1 LNHDA and CDR2 SQIVND (reference sequence). The CDR3 bases are TGTGCCAGTAGTCATCCCCGGACAGAACAAGAGACCCAGTACTTC. Protein: CASSHPRTEQETQYF.

The chain recombines TRBV29-1 with TRBJ2-1, with D unresolved. The CDR3 is 14 residues long. Germline loops: CDR1 SQVTM, CDR2 ANQGSEA. The ends were cut back, 8 bases at V and 0 bases at J, with 14 bases in the middle. CDR3 sequence (DNA): TGCAGCCTTTACCCCTCGACCTCCTACAATGAGCAGTTCTTC. Translation: CSLYPSTSYNEQFF.